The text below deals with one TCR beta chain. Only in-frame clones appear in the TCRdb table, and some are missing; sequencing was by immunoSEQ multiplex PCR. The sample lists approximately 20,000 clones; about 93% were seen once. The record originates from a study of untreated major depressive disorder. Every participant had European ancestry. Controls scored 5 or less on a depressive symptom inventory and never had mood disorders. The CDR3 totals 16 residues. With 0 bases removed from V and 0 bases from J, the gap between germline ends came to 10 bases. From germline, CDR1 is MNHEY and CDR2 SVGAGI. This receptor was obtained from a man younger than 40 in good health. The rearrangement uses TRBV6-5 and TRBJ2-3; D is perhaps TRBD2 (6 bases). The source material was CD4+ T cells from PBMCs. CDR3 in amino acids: CASSYSGGTSTDTQYF. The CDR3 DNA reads TGTGCCAGCAGTTACTCTGGCGGGACTAGCACAGATACGCAGTATTTT.